This T cell receptor beta chain is from a study of blood T cells in healthy people across ages. General study results and limits: Age brought a roughly linear fall in TCR beta diversity measured per million T cells.

PCR was performed a second time for about 7 to 11 cycles using a sample-barcoded 5' primer and a J-beta primer mix. Using its own MiXCR run on the 5' RACE reads, TCRdb lists one record per CDR3 protein. This sample has some 880,000 distinct CDR3 sequences, with around 36% found just once. The germline V gene has CDR1 SGHTA and CDR2 FQGNSA. After removal of 3 bases from V and 8 bases from J, the junction contained 9 bases not matched to a gene. The CDR3 consists of 14 residues. About this clonotype: The antigen is not known.

This chain connects TRBV7-2 to TRBJ1-1, with 7 nucleotides matching TRBD1. This TCR was sampled from a man aged 18 to 29 in good health. Material for sequencing was blood. Written as DNA, the CDR3 is TGTGCCAGCAGCTTCATTGCAGGGGGAAGCGAAGCTTTCTTT. Amino acid sequence: CASSFIAGGSEAFF.